These 21 T cell receptor beta chains were all obtained from the same sample, sequenced in a study of blood T cell repertoires in COVID-19 (dated by TCRdb to about 2020). Libraries were constructed by the immunoSEQ multiplex PCR assay. What TCRdb holds here is the immuneACCESS table cut down to in-frame rearrangements. Part of the clones is not present; checked against another copy, under half of the missing clones reflect an unresolved V gene, and the others are unexplained. Within this sample are some 270,000 clones, with 75% to 90% of them counted one time only. The ten biggest clones cover roughly 0.8% of the sample. Source material: peripheral blood. The receptors originated from a man aged 25 to 40 with acute or convalescent COVID-19.

CDR3 sequence reads: CARSPPLWVSDILSYNEQFF. DNA of the CDR3: TGTGCCAGAAGCCCACCCTTATGGGTGTCTGACATCCTTTCCTACAATGAGCAGTTCTTC. This chain uses TRBV5-3 with TRBJ2-1; D is uncertain. TRBV5-3 is filed as an ORF, its function uncertain. This CDR3 is built from 20 residues. The V and J ends lost 4 bases and 1 base respectively, with 27 bases between them.

The chain uses TRBV29-1 and TRBJ2-3; 7 bases align to TRBD2. In germline, CDR1 is SQVTM, CDR2 ANQGSEA. The V and J ends lost 8 bases and 5 bases, in that order; junction bases with no gene match: 10. The CDR3 runs to 13 residues. CDR3 bases: TGCAGCCAACGGACTAGTGGGGTAGATACGCAGTATTTT. This sequence encodes CSQRTSGVDTQYF.

The chain carries TRBV4-2 and TRBJ1-6; 7 bases map to TRBD1. Per the germline V gene, CDR1 is LGHNA and CDR2 is YNFKEQ. The CDR3 spans 18 residues. Germline trimming cut 0 bases from V and 0 bases from J; bases unmatched to any gene: 5. The CDR3 nucleotides read TGTGCCAGCAGCCAAGATAGGGGACAGAGCTCCTATAATTCACCCCTCCACTTT. Its translation is CASSQDRGQSSYNSPLHF.

V usage is TRBV5-1 and J usage is TRBJ2-6, with D unresolved. This CDR3 spans 15 amino acids. The germline CDR1 and CDR2 sequences are SGHRS and YFSETQ. V was pared by 5 bases and J by 2 bases, with 11 bases between. The CDR3 bases are TGCGCCAGCAGTGCAGACTGGCCTGGGGCCAACGTCCTGACTTTC. This codes for CASSADWPGANVLTF.

This chain connects TRBV19 to TRBJ1-2; D possibly corresponds to TRBD1 (5 bases). The CDR3 is 16 residues long. Germline V CDR1 and CDR2: LNHDA, SQIVND (reference sequence). V gave up 6 bases and J gave up 4 bases, with 21 bases separating them. DNA of the CDR3: TGTGCCAGTAGCAACTACCGGGGACCGGGGGGCTATGGCTACACCTTC. Encoded protein: CASSNYRGPGGYGYTF.

The sample holds a few counts of this clone. The rearrangement links TRBV2 to TRBJ1-1; no definite D call. There are 10 residues in the CDR3. Between the trimmed V and J ends, which lost 7 bases and 7 bases, there was a span of 7 bases. CDR1 is SNHLY and CDR2 is FYNNEI in the germline V gene. Here the CDR3 reads CASTLNEAFF. The CDR3 region has the DNA TGTGCCAGCACCCTAAATGAAGCTTTCTTT.

This rearrangement joins TRBV5-1 to TRBJ1-2, with 11 bases matching TRBD1. The junction had 10 bases not matched to a gene; V was cut back by 4 bases and J by 8 bases. The germline V gene encodes CDR1 SGHRS and CDR2 YFSETQ. The CDR3 totals 15 residues. The CDR3 nucleotides are TGCGCCAGCAGCCCACAGGACAGGGGGCTAAGGGGCTACACCTTC. Encoded protein: CASSPQDRGLRGYTF.

The rearrangement uses TRBV19 and TRBJ2-6; D gene unclear. Trimming stripped 5 bases from V and 0 bases from J, with 11 bases between. The CDR3 length is 16 residues. In germline, CDR1 is LNHDA, CDR2 SQIVND (reference sequence). The CDR3 region has the DNA TGTGCCAGTAGTTGGCAGATACGCTCTGGGGCCAACGTCCTGACTTTC. Its translation: CASSWQIRSGANVLTF.

Concerning this clone: One end of the junction does not line up with germline, which may come from a read error. The chain recombines TRBV14 with TRBJ1-3; D is ambiguous. The CDR3 is made up of 15 amino acids. Per the germline V gene, CDR1 is SGHDN and CDR2 is FVKESK. The CDR3 spells CASSKDRVSGNTIYF. CDR3 bases: TGTGCCAGCAGCAAAGACCGAGTCTCTGGAAACACCATATATTTT.

V usage is TRBV5-4 and J usage is TRBJ2-1; 8 nucleotides line up with TRBD1. The ends lost 4 bases at V and 5 bases at J; junction bases unmatched: 8. The germline V gene encodes CDR1 SGHNT and CDR2 YYREEE (reference sequence). The CDR3 covers 15 residues. CDR3: CASSPTGDLNNEQFF. CDR3 DNA: TGTGCCAGCAGCCCGACAGGGGACCTAAACAATGAGCAGTTCTTC. Combining the CDR3 with reference TRBV5-4 and TRBJ2-1 gives the whole variable domain ETGVTQSPTHLIKTRGQQVTLRCSSQSGHNTVSWYQQALGQGPQFIFQYYREEENGRGNFPPRFSGLQFPNYSSELNVNALELDDSALYLCASSPTGDLNNEQFFGPGTRLTVL.

This chain joins TRBV28 and TRBJ2-3; D remains ambiguous. The CDR3 extends over 15 amino acids. Germline V gene sequence: CDR1 MDHEN, CDR2 SYDVKM. The V end lost 7 bases, the J end lost 4 bases, and 18 bases lay between the germline ends. The CDR3: CASTLKLGGADTQYF. The CDR3 DNA reads TGTGCCAGCACCCTAAAGTTGGGTGGAGCAGATACGCAGTATTTT.

This clone has only one observation. The gene calls are TRBV11-2 and TRBJ1-2, with a weak D call TRBD1 (6 bases). Looked up from germline, CDR1 is SGHAT and CDR2 is FQNNGV. This CDR3 is built from 14 residues. Between the trimmed V and J ends, which lost 1 base and 7 bases, there was a span of 13 bases. DNA for the CDR3: TGTGCCAGCAGCTTAGTTTCAGGGGACGGTGGCTACACCTTC. This sequence encodes CASSLVSGDGGYTF.

In this sample, this clone turned up once. In DNA form, the CDR3 reads TGTGCCAGCTCAAACCTCCGGGACAGGGGGGTAATCAGTGGCTACACCTTC. Protein product: CASSNLRDRGVISGYTF. The genes are TRBV18 and TRBJ1-2; 11 positions match TRBD1. The V gene end was trimmed by 5 bases and the J gene end by 7 bases; junction bases not matched to a gene: 15. The CDR3 is 17 residues long. In germline, CDR1 is KGHSH, CDR2 LQKENI.

The chain has TRBV10-3 and TRBJ2-5; D is uncertain. CDR3 length: 11 residues. V gave up 2 bases and J gave up 4 bases, with 2 bases separating them. Germline V gene sequence: CDR1 ENHRY, CDR2 SYGVKD. The DNA of the CDR3 is TGTGCCATCAGTGAGCGAGAGACCCAGTACTTC. Translated: CAISERETQYF.

CDR3 DNA: TGCAGCGGGAGGGGGACAGGGTATTTCACTGAAGCTTTCTTT. This gives the protein CSGRGTGYFTEAFF. The chain couples TRBV29-1 to TRBJ1-1, with 9 bases identical to TRBD1. Per germline, CDR1 SQVTM and CDR2 ANQGSEA. The V segment lost 7 bases and the J segment 4 bases; nucleotides outside the gene matches: 10. There are 14 residues in the CDR3.

This chain uses TRBV6-2 or TRBV6-3 with TRBJ2-2; 8 bases agree with TRBD2. CDR1 MNHEY and CDR2 SVGEGT come from the germline V gene. Losses at the gene ends were 0 bases for V and 3 bases for J; bases not matched to a gene: 6. CDR3 length equals 17 residues. The CDR3 loop is CASSYSPSGRDTGELFF. DNA of the CDR3: TGTGCCAGCAGTTACTCCCCCAGCGGGAGAGACACCGGGGAGCTGTTTTTT.

The chain carries TRBV6-5 and TRBJ1-1, with D hard to call. The CDR3 has 12 amino acids. Per germline, CDR1 MNHEY and CDR2 SVGAGI. V shed 6 bases and J shed 3 bases, with 8 bases lying between them. Here the CDR3 reads CASSRVDTEAFF. DNA for the CDR3: TGTGCCAGCAGCCGGGTTGACACTGAAGCTTTCTTT.

This clone was detected ten times or more. The junction and the germline gene differ at one end; a read error may be behind it. This chain links TRBV5-1 with TRBJ2-1; 10 bases fit TRBD2. The germline gives CDR1 SGHRS, CDR2 YFSETQ. The length of the CDR3 is 12 residues. The CDR3 DNA reads TGCGCCAGCAGTTTACAGCGGGAGGGCCATGTCTTC. Protein sequence: CASSLQREGHVF.

The chain is built from TRBV18 and TRBJ1-5; 8 nucleotides agree with TRBD1. The CDR3 has 16 amino acids. V dropped 6 bases and J dropped 6; count of bases not matched to a gene: 13. Germline loops: CDR1 KGHSH, CDR2 LQKENI. The CDR3 sequence: CASSRTGIVDAQPQHF. The CDR3 DNA follows: TGTGCCAGCTCTCGGACAGGGATAGTGGACGCTCAGCCCCAGCATTTT.

V and J are TRBV18 and TRBJ1-5, with D perhaps matching TRBD1 (6 bases). The CDR3 has 12 amino acids. Trimming stripped 4 bases from V and 5 bases from J, with 6 bases between. The V gene's germline CDR1 is KGHSH and CDR2 LQKENI. The CDR3 spells CASSHRDQPQHF. The CDR3 DNA follows: TGTGCCAGCTCACACAGGGATCAGCCCCAGCATTTT.

The rearrangement uses TRBV5-1 and TRBJ2-2; 8 bases map to TRBD1. Germline V gene sequence: CDR1 SGHRS, CDR2 YFSETQ. V was clipped by 3 bases and J by 3 bases; unmatched bases: 4. The CDR3 sequence is 15 residues long. CDR3 coding DNA: TGCGCCAGCAGCTCCGGACAGGGTTACACCGGGGAGCTGTTTTTT. Its translation is CASSSGQGYTGELFF.